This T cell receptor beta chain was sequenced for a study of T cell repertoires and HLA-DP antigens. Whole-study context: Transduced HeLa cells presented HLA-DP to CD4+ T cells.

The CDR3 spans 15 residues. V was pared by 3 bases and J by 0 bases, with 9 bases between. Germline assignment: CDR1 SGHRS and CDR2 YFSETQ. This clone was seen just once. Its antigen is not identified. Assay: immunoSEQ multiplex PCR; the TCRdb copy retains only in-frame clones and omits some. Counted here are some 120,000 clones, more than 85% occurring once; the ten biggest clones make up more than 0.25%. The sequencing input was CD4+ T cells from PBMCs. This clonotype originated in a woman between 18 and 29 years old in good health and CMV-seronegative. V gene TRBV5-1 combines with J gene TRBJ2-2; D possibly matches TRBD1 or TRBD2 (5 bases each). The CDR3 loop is CASSSGPPNTGELFF. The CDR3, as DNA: TGCGCCAGCAGCTCGGGACCTCCGAACACCGGGGAGCTGTTTTTT.